The 26 T cell receptor beta chains reported below all come from one sample, sequenced in a study of beta chain features in type 1 diabetes. Broader study findings: Type 1 diabetes patients showed a moderate but significant shortening of TCRB CDR3s in all four CD4+ subsets.

These receptors have no known antigen. Sequencing targeted expressed TCRB transcripts, as all isolated RNA had been reverse transcribed. TCRdb's table, derived via immunoSEQ multiplex PCR, lists solely in-frame clones and lacks some. The repertoire holds around 300,000 clones, with 15% as singletons. Sequenced sample: naive CD4+ T cells from blood. The receptors come from a man aged 18 to 35 with type 1 diabetes.

This chain connects TRBV25-1 to TRBJ2-6; 8 positions match TRBD1. CDR3 length: 16 residues. V shed 6 bases and J 0 bases; nucleotides not matched to a gene: 4. Germline values: CDR1 MGHDK, CDR2 SYGVNS. CDR3 sequence: CASSPDRGSGANVLTF. For the CDR3, the DNA is TGTGCCAGCAGCCCAGACAGGGGCTCTGGGGCCAACGTCCTGACTTTC.

This clone showed up just a few times. The chain links TRBV15 to TRBJ1-4; D unresolved. Trimming left V 1 base short and J 0 bases short, with 6 bases between. This CDR3 spans 15 amino acids. Germline CDR1 is LNHNV and CDR2 is YYDKDF (reference sequence). The CDR3 nucleotides are TGTGCCACCAGCAGAGCGGCGGCAACTAATGAAAAACTGTTTTTT. It is translated as CATSRAAATNEKLFF.

This rearrangement joins TRBV5-4 to TRBJ2-2; D ambiguous. CDR3 length: 15 amino acids. The V and J ends lost 0 bases and 0 bases respectively, with 6 bases between them. Germline V gives CDR1 SGHNT, CDR2 YYREEE (reference sequence). The CDR3 DNA follows: TGTGCCAGCAGCTTGGTTGCGTCGAACACCGGGGAGCTGTTTTTT. It specifies CASSLVASNTGELFF.

This clone was detected a few times. This chain connects TRBV19 to TRBJ2-1; the D gene is possibly TRBD1 (5 bases). The germline CDR1 and CDR2 sequences are LNHDA and SQIVND (reference sequence). V was pared by 6 bases and J by 5 bases, with 17 bases between. The length of the CDR3 is 15 residues. In DNA, the CDR3 is TGTGCCAGTAGGGTCGCCCCAAAGACAGACAATGAGCAGTTCTTC. Translated: CASRVAPKTDNEQFF. The whole variable domain, remainder taken from reference TRBV19 and TRBJ2-1, is DGGITQSPKYLFRKEGQNVTLSCEQNLNHDAMYWYRQDPGQGLRLIYYSQIVNDFQKGDIAEGYSVSREKKESFPLTVTSAQKNPTAFYLCASRVAPKTDNEQFFGPGTRLTVL.

This clone was found a few times. The CDR3 loop reads CASSQDPGLAGVEQYF. CDR3 coding DNA: TGTGCCAGCAGCCAAGATCCGGGACTAGCGGGAGTCGAGCAGTACTTC. The genes are TRBV4-2 and TRBJ2-7; 14 bases are a match to TRBD2. The germline CDR1 and CDR2 sequences are LGHNA and YNFKEQ. The CDR3 runs to 16 residues. V shed 0 bases and J 6 bases; nucleotides not matched to a gene: 4.

The chain carries TRBV6-1 and TRBJ1-2; D may be TRBD1 (6 bases). Trimming took 5 bases from V and 5 from J, leaving 12 bases between them. The germline gives CDR1 MNHNS, CDR2 SASEGT. The CDR3 totals 13 residues. Here the CDR3 reads CASSSDSVYGYTF. CDR3 bases: TGTGCCAGCAGTTCGGACAGCGTGTATGGCTACACCTTC.

This clone was counted between two and nine times. The chain has TRBV7-2 and TRBJ2-5, with 8 nucleotides matching TRBD2. V shed 7 bases and J 2 bases; nucleotides not matched to a gene: 9. CDR3 length: 15 amino acids. The germline CDR1 and CDR2 sequences are SGHTA and FQGNSA. CDR3 in amino acids: CASNPTSATQETQYF. In DNA, the CDR3 is TGTGCCAGCAACCCGACTAGCGCCACTCAAGAGACCCAGTACTTC.

The chain recombines TRBV20-1 with TRBJ2-7; 7 nucleotides match TRBD2. Germline assignment: CDR1 DFQATT and CDR2 SNEGSKA (reference sequence). V dropped 5 bases and J dropped 7; count of bases not matched to a gene: 2. The CDR3 covers 10 residues. This chain's CDR3 is CSAGEGEQYF. The DNA of the CDR3 is TGCAGTGCTGGGGAGGGGGAGCAGTACTTC.

V gene TRBV30 combines with J gene TRBJ1-5; no clear D gene. The ends were cut back, 3 bases at V and 3 bases at J, with 6 bases in the middle. This CDR3 contains 12 residues. Germline V gives CDR1 GTSNPN, CDR2 SVGIG (reference sequence). DNA for the CDR3: TGTGCCTGGAGCCGGGACAATCAGCCCCAGCATTTT. The encoded protein is CAWSRDNQPQHF.

The J gene is TRBJ2-2, the V gene TRBV2; D might be TRBD2 (6 bases). From germline, CDR1 is SNHLY and CDR2 FYNNEI. The V end lost 6 bases, the J end lost 1 base, and 12 bases lay between the germline ends. This CDR3 contains 15 residues. The CDR3 loop is CASRHRDLNTGELFF. For the CDR3, the DNA is TGTGCCAGCAGACACCGGGACTTGAACACCGGGGAGCTGTTTTTT. Full variable domain (missing parts from reference TRBV2 and TRBJ2-2): EPEVTQTPSHQVTQMGQEVILRCVPISNHLYFYWYRQILGQKVEFLVSFYNNEISEKSEIFDDQFSVERPDGSNFTLKIRSTKLEDSAMYFCASRHRDLNTGELFFGEGSRLTVL.

This clone has only one observation. The chain recombines TRBV7-2 with TRBJ2-6; D remains ambiguous. The germline V gene has CDR1 SGHTA and CDR2 FQGNSA. Trimming took 1 base from V and 2 from J, leaving 12 bases between them. The length of the CDR3 is 17 residues. The CDR3 nucleotides are TGTGCCAGCAGCTTAGTGGCCTTGGTGGCTGGGGCCAACGTCCTGACTTTC. Residues: CASSLVALVAGANVLTF.

In nucleotides, the CDR3 is TGTGCCACCAGCAGATCGCGACTAGCGGGTAGGACAGATACGCAGTATTTT. Translating gives CATSRSRLAGRTDTQYF. This chain connects TRBV15 to TRBJ2-3, with 10 bases lining up with TRBD2. This CDR3 has 17 amino acids. The V segment lost 2 bases and the J segment 3 bases; nucleotides outside the gene matches: 8. Germline-derived CDR1 and CDR2 are LNHNV and YYDKDF (reference sequence).

This clone has a handful of counts. The V and J genes are TRBV7-2 and TRBJ2-1; 7 positions agree with TRBD2. This CDR3 region has 13 residues. CDR1 is SGHTA, CDR2 FQGNSA, per germline. Germline trimming cut 4 bases from V and 9 bases from J; bases unmatched to any gene: 6. CDR3 residues: CASSSYPGGEQFF. The CDR3 bases are TGTGCCAGCAGCTCCTACCCGGGAGGTGAGCAGTTCTTC.

The CDR3: CASSYIRGANTEAFF. CDR3 bases: TGTGCCAGCAGTTACATCCGGGGAGCGAACACTGAAGCTTTCTTT. The chain joins TRBV6-5 to TRBJ1-1, with no clear D. CDR1 MNHEY and CDR2 SVGAGI come from the germline V gene. Trimming removed 2 bases at V and 1 base at J, with 11 bases between. The CDR3 is 15 residues long.

This rearrangement joins TRBV5-6 to TRBJ2-7; possible D gene TRBD2, 6 bases. Trimming took 6 bases from V and 0 from J, leaving 19 bases between them. Germline lookup yields CDR1 SGHDT and CDR2 YYEEEE. The CDR3 is 16 amino acids. CDR3 region: CASIRWGLLSSYEQYF. Written as DNA, the CDR3 is TGTGCCAGCATCCGGTGGGGACTCTTAAGCTCCTACGAGCAGTACTTC.

The chain carries TRBV6-6 and TRBJ2-3; D remains ambiguous. Germline lookup yields CDR1 MNHNY and CDR2 SVGAGI (reference sequence). There are 12 residues in the CDR3. V lost 2 bases and J 6 bases, leaving 6 bases between the germline ends. The CDR3 region is CASSYRSDTQYF. For the CDR3, the DNA is TGTGCCAGCAGTTACCGTTCTGATACGCAGTATTTT.

This chain joins TRBV7-2 and TRBJ1-2; TRBD1 agrees at 10 bases. From germline, CDR1 is SGHTA and CDR2 FQGNSA. This CDR3 has 15 residues. J was trimmed by 8 bases and V by 5 bases; bases with no gene match: 11. This CDR3 is CASSPRDRGIRGYTF. CDR3 sequence (DNA): TGTGCCAGCAGCCCCCGGGACAGGGGCATAAGAGGCTACACCTTC. Filled out from reference TRBV7-2 and TRBJ1-2, the complete variable domain reads GAGVSQSPSNKVTEKGKDVELRCDPISGHTALYWYRQSLGQGLEFLIYFQGNSAPDKSGLPSDRFSAERTGGSVSTLTIQRTQQEDSAVYLCASSPRDRGIRGYTFGSGTRLTVV.

This clone was seen more than once but under ten times. CDR3 sequence (DNA): TGTGCCAGCCGCCAGACGGGGGGGAGGGAGACCCAGTACTTC. Its translation is CASRQTGGRETQYF. The chain has TRBV7-2 and TRBJ2-5, with 8 bases fitting TRBD2. The V gene end was trimmed by 8 bases and the J gene end by 5 bases; junction bases not matched to a gene: 10. CDR3 length equals 14 residues. Germline V gene data show CDR1 as SGHTA and CDR2 as FQGNSA. Filled out from reference TRBV7-2 and TRBJ2-5, the complete variable domain reads GAGVSQSPSNKVTEKGKDVELRCDPISGHTALYWYRQSLGQGLEFLIYFQGNSAPDKSGLPSDRFSAERTGGSVSTLTIQRTQQEDSAVYLCASRQTGGRETQYFGPGTRLLVL.

CDR3: CAWSLNFKQYF. The DNA of the CDR3 is TGTGCCTGGAGTCTAAACTTTAAGCAGTACTTC. V usage is TRBV30 and J usage is TRBJ2-7; D not resolved. This CDR3 region has 11 residues. Trimming stripped 2 bases from V and 8 bases from J, with 10 bases between. CDR1 is GTSNPN and CDR2 is SVGIG in the germline V gene (reference sequence).

This clone has more than one count but fewer than ten. V gene TRBV25-1 combines with J gene TRBJ2-3; D gene uncertain. This CDR3 region has 15 residues. CDR1 and CDR2 (germline): MGHDK, SYGVNS. V lost 8 bases and J lost 0, with 15 bases in between. The CDR3 sequence: CASGAVLPSTDTQYF. CDR3 sequence (DNA): TGTGCCAGCGGAGCAGTGCTTCCTAGCACAGATACGCAGTATTTT.

The chain has TRBV6-6 and TRBJ1-2; D possibly corresponds to TRBD1 (6 bases). There are 13 residues in the CDR3. Germline CDR1 is MNHNY and CDR2 is SVGAGI (reference sequence). V lost 6 bases, J lost 8 bases, and 16 bases lay in between. The CDR3 nucleotides read TGTGCCAGCAGAGCGCGGGGGGCGGAAGGCTACACCTTC. Its protein is CASRARGAEGYTF.

This clone turned up a few times. The rearrangement uses TRBV10-3 and TRBJ2-3; D is possibly TRBD2 (5 bases). The V gene lost 3 bases and the J gene lost 4 bases, with 8 bases spanning the gap. This CDR3 is 13 amino acids long. Germline lookup yields CDR1 ENHRY and CDR2 SYGVKD. The CDR3 nucleotides read TGTGCCATCAGTGAAGAGGGTTCAGATACGCAGTATTTT. It translates to CAISEEGSDTQYF.

The rearrangement links TRBV4-1 to TRBJ2-5; maybe TRBD2 (6 bases). The CDR3 loop spans 16 amino acids. V gave up 4 bases and J gave up 7 bases, with 22 bases separating them. Germline V gene lookup returns CDR1 MGHRA and CDR2 YSYEKL. The CDR3 DNA reads as TGCGCCAGCAGCCCCTTAGCGGAATTGGGCGGTGGGACCCAGTACTTC. Translated: CASSPLAELGGGTQYF.

The chain combines TRBV7-9 with TRBJ1-5, with 10 bases lining up with TRBD1. CDR3 size: 14 residues. The V segment lost 7 bases and the J segment 4 bases; nucleotides outside the gene matches: 4. In germline, CDR1 is SEHNR, CDR2 FQNEAQ (reference sequence). The CDR3 DNA is TGTGCCAGCACCCAGGGACAGGGGAATCAGCCCCAGCATTTT. Its protein product is CASTQGQGNQPQHF.

This clone was counted only a few times. The chain carries TRBV13 and TRBJ2-3; tentatively, D is TRBD2 (7 bases). The CDR3 covers 18 residues. Germline loops: CDR1 PRHDT, CDR2 FYEKMQ (reference sequence). The germline V and J ends were trimmed by 6 bases and 5 bases, with 27 bases remaining between them. CDR3 loop: CASSFVLRGGGSGDTQYF. The CDR3 DNA reads as TGTGCCAGCAGTTTTGTTCTCCGCGGGGGCGGGTCTGGAGATACGCAGTATTTT.

The rearrangement links TRBV5-1 to TRBJ2-5; TRBD2 might be the D (5 bases). This CDR3 region has 12 residues. Germline V gene sequence: CDR1 SGHRS, CDR2 YFSETQ. V was pared by 5 bases and J by 5 bases, with 10 bases between. For the CDR3, the DNA is TGCGCCAGCAGTCCCGGACTTGAGACCCAGTACTTC. This sequence encodes CASSPGLETQYF. The full variable domain, its missing parts supplied by reference TRBV5-1 and TRBJ2-5, is KAGVTQTPRYLIKTRGQQVTLSCSPISGHRSVSWYQQTPGQGLQFLFEYFSETQRNKGNFPGRFSGRQFSNSRSEMNVSTLELGDSALYLCASSPGLETQYFGPGTRLLVL.